This T cell receptor (beta chain) comes out of a study of cytomegalovirus exposure and HLA in healthy donors. Of note for this clone: Its antigen is unknown.

The CDR3 is 13 residues long. Germline assignment: CDR1 MNHNS and CDR2 SASEGT. The V and J ends lost 6 bases and 10 bases respectively, with 18 bases between them. Vbeta (60) and Jbeta (13) primers were used in the PCR. Measured with immunoSEQ multiplex PCR; TCRdb has only the in-frame clones, and not every one. The sample includes 150,000 to 200,000 clones, 65% to 85% seen only once; the top ten take 4.5%. Whole-study results and caveats: In a later analysis, across HLA loci, associated TCR counts were highest for DRB1, lowest for HLA-C. The authors later found most CMV-associated TCR beta chains appeared HLA-restricted. A later analysis reportedly found fewer N-insertions in an Asian-associated ancestry cluster than the roughly 670-donor mean.

V and J are TRBV6-1 and TRBJ1-1, with TRBD1 as a possible D gene (6 bases). This sequence originates from a woman in her forties or fifties in good health and CMV-seropositive. The sequenced sample consisted of PBMCs. The chain's CDR3 is CASRLRQDAAAFF. The CDR3 DNA reads as TGTGCCAGCAGACTTAGACAGGATGCTGCAGCTTTCTTT.